This is a list of T cell receptor beta chains from one sample in a study of cytomegalovirus exposure and HLA in healthy donors. Repertoires were generated with immunoSEQ multiplex PCR, while TCRdb's copy carries only in-frame clones and drops some. The profile covers 150,000 to 200,000 clones, with roughly 84% appearing a single time and 13% taken by the ten largest. The source material was PBMCs. These receptors originate from a woman younger than 45 in good health and CMV-seropositive. Both conserved end residues are part of each CDR3. D genes are given only for firm matches. Clone size, where shown, is once, few, many, or a class for clones that have expanded.

V gene,J gene,clone size,D gene,CDR3 DNA,CDR3 protein
TRBV29-1,TRBJ2-6,NA,NA,TGCAGCGTTGAATTACAGGGTAACCCTGGGGCCAACGTCCTGACTTTC,CSVELQGNPGANVLTF
TRBV9,TRBJ2-1,NA,TRBD2,TGTGCCAGCAGCGTAGGGGCGGGAGCAGTCAATGAGCAGTTCTTC,CASSVGAGAVNEQFF
TRBV6-1,TRBJ2-7,NA,NA,TGTGCCAGCAAACGGGACTACGAGCAGTACTTC,CASKRDYEQYF
TRBV27,TRBJ2-2,NA,TRBD2,TGTGCCAGCAGTAACACCGGGACTAGCGGGTCTCTTGCCGGGGAGCTGTTTTTT,CASSNTGTSGSLAGELFF
TRBV6-5,TRBJ1-5,NA,NA,TGTGCCAGCAGGAGACAGTTCTTGGGATCTCAGCCCCAGCATTTT,CASRRQFLGSQPQHF
TRBV6-5,TRBJ2-3,NA,TRBD2,TGTGCCAGCAGGTGGACTAGCGGCACAGATACGCAGTATTTT,CASRWTSGTDTQYF
TRBV6-6,TRBJ2-1,NA,NA,TGTGCCAGCAGTTACTCGTCGGGAACTCACAATGAGCAGTTCTTC,CASSYSSGTHNEQFF
TRBV4-1,TRBJ2-7,NA,TRBD1,TGCGCCAGCAGCCAAGTACAGGGACAGCCCTACGAGCAGTACTTC,CASSQVQGQPYEQYF
TRBV6-5,TRBJ1-2,NA,NA,TGTGCCAGCAGAAAGTCGGGGGGTAAGGGCTACACCTTC,CASRKSGGKGYTF
TRBV29-1,TRBJ2-7,NA,TRBD2,TGCAGCGTTGTGCTAGCGGGAAACGAGCAGTACTTC,CSVVLAGNEQYF
TRBV25-1,TRBJ1-5,NA,TRBD1,TGTGCCAGCAGCGGACAGGAAAGGGGCAATCAGCCCCAGCATTTT,CASSGQERGNQPQHF
TRBV27,TRBJ2-7,NA,NA,TGTGCCAGCAGACCGAACAGCTACGAGCAGTACTTC,CASRPNSYEQYF
TRBV19,TRBJ1-4,NA,TRBD1,TGTGCCAGTATGGACAGGGCGAATGAAAAACTGTTTTTT,CASMDRANEKLFF
TRBV15,TRBJ2-2,NA,TRBD2,TGTGCCACCAGCACAGGTGGACTAGCGGGGATTACCGGGGAGCTGTTTTTT,CATSTGGLAGITGELFF
TRBV4-2,TRBJ2-3,NA,TRBD2,TGTGCCAGCAGCCCCGCTCCGGGACTAGCGGGAGGAATGGAGGGGACAGATACGCAGTATTTT,CASSPAPGLAGGMEGTDTQYF
TRBV6-5,TRBJ2-1,NA,TRBD2,TGTGCCAGCAGTTACCTAGCGGGAGGGTACAATGAGCAGTTCTTC,CASSYLAGGYNEQFF
TRBV10-3,TRBJ2-3,NA,NA,TGTGCCATCCGAATCGGGAGCACAGATACGCAGTATTTT,CAIRIGSTDTQYF
TRBV9,TRBJ2-7,few,TRBD2,TGTGCCAGCAGCGTGGGTCCGGGGGGTCTCTACGAGCAGTACTTC,CASSVGPGGLYEQYF
TRBV5-1,TRBJ2-1,NA,TRBD2,TGCGCCAGCAGCTTGATGGCGGGAGGGAGCAATGAGCAGTTCTTC,CASSLMAGGSNEQFF
TRBV19,TRBJ1-2,NA,NA,TGTGCCAGTAGTATTCAGAGGGCGTATGGCTACACCTTC,CASSIQRAYGYTF
TRBV10-3,TRBJ1-4,NA,TRBD1,TGTGCCATCAGTGAATTCGGGACAGGCAGTTGGGAAAAACTGTTTTTT,CAISEFGTGSWEKLFF
TRBV28,TRBJ1-4,NA,TRBD1,TGTGCCAGCAGTCTGACAGGGCAATTTAATGAAAAACTGTTTTTT,CASSLTGQFNEKLFF
TRBV6-1,TRBJ2-5,NA,NA,TGTGCCAGCAAGGCGGGGTCAGTCCGGGAGACCCAGTACTTC,CASKAGSVRETQYF
TRBV6-1,TRBJ2-7,NA,TRBD1,TGTGCCACCTTCGACCCGGGACAGATCACCTACGAGCAGTACTTC,CATFDPGQITYEQYF
TRBV28,TRBJ1-4,NA,NA,TGTGCCAGCAGTTTGGCAGGGGCTGAAAAACTGTTTTTT,CASSLAGAEKLFF
TRBV2,TRBJ2-1,NA,NA,TGTGCCAGCAGTGAAGCCCAAGAGAGGAGGGTTTTCGTTGGGAATGAGCAGTTCTTC,CASSEAQERRVFVGNEQFF
TRBV7-2,TRBJ2-7,NA,TRBD1,TGTGCCAGCAGCTTAGGGGGGACAGCAGCCTACGAGCAGTACTTC,CASSLGGTAAYEQYF
TRBV18,TRBJ1-1,NA,NA,TGTGCCAGCTCACCGGGGCAGAACACTGAAGCTTTCTTT,CASSPGQNTEAFF
TRBV29-1,TRBJ2-1,NA,TRBD1,TGCAGCGCGGACAGGGTCCATGAGCAGTTCTTC,CSADRVHEQFF
TRBV18,TRBJ2-5,NA,TRBD2,TGTGCCAGCTCAGTAGGACTAGTGGAGACCCAGTACTTC,CASSVGLVETQYF
TRBV2,TRBJ2-1,NA,NA,TGTGCCAGCGGGCGGGAAGTTATATCCTACAATGAGCAGTTCTTC,CASGREVISYNEQFF
TRBV20-1,TRBJ1-2,NA,NA,TGCAGTGCTAGTTCAGGGGACGGCTACACCTTC,CSASSGDGYTF
TRBV9,TRBJ1-2,NA,TRBD1,TGTGCCAGCAGCGCCTCGGGACAGAGAAACTATGGCTACACCTTC,CASSASGQRNYGYTF
TRBV6-6,TRBJ2-1,NA,TRBD2,TGTGCCAGCAGTTACCTAGGGACTAGCGGGTCCAATGAGCAGTTCTTC,CASSYLGTSGSNEQFF
TRBV6-5,TRBJ1-2,NA,NA,TGTGCCAGCAAACTAGGACTGGGCGTGGGAGGCTACACCTTC,CASKLGLGVGGYTF
TRBV5-1,TRBJ2-5,NA,NA,TGCGCCAGCAGCTTGGAAGCGGGAGAGACCCAGTACTTC,CASSLEAGETQYF
TRBV19,TRBJ2-1,NA,NA,TGTGCCAGTAGTATACGAAACCTAAGATCCAATGAGCAGTTCTTC,CASSIRNLRSNEQFF
TRBV5-1,TRBJ1-3,NA,NA,TGCGCCAGCAGCTTGGATGGAGGGCTCGGAAACACCATATATTTT,CASSLDGGLGNTIYF
TRBV4-1,TRBJ1-3,NA,NA,TGCGCCAGCAGCCAAGGGTTGGTAGGGGGAAGAAACACCATATATTTT,CASSQGLVGGRNTIYF
TRBV5-1,TRBJ2-3,NA,TRBD1,TGCGCCAGCAGCCGCCTTGGGAATAACCGGGACAGGGGGCGAGATACGCAGTATTTT,CASSRLGNNRDRGRDTQYF
TRBV28,TRBJ1-5,NA,TRBD1,TGTGCCACAAGGACAGGGGTCCATCAGCCCCAGCATTTT,CATRTGVHQPQHF
TRBV27,TRBJ1-5,NA,TRBD1,TGTGCCAGCAGTGGGGACAGGCTAAATCAGCCCCAGCATTTT,CASSGDRLNQPQHF
TRBV28,TRBJ1-5,NA,NA,TGTGCCAGCAGTTTACCCGGGGAGGGCCAGCCCCAGCATTTT,CASSLPGEGQPQHF
TRBV7-2,TRBJ1-1,once,NA,TGTGCCAGCAGCCTAAAGCCTGAAGCTTTCTTT,CASSLKPEAFF
TRBV29-1,TRBJ2-3,NA,TRBD2,TGCAGCGTTGATGTTAGCGGGGGAGATACGCAGTATTTT,CSVDVSGGDTQYF
TRBV6-1,TRBJ1-2,NA,TRBD1,TGTGCCAGCAGTGAGTCGGGACAGGTATACGGCTACACCTTC,CASSESGQVYGYTF
TRBV28,TRBJ2-4,NA,TRBD1,TGTGCCAGCAGTTCCTCGACAGGGGTAAACATTCAGTACTTC,CASSSSTGVNIQYF
TRBV6-5,TRBJ2-7,NA,NA,TGTGCCAGCACTACAGGCAACTCTCCCTACGAGCAGTACTTC,CASTTGNSPYEQYF
TRBV29-1,TRBJ2-3,NA,TRBD2,TGCAGCGTTGCCCCGGGACTAGCGGGAGCCACAGATACGCAGTATTTT,CSVAPGLAGATDTQYF